The count of the clone carrying this TCR beta chain is one. These data are taken from a study of neoadjuvant anti-PD-1 for oral cavity cancer. TCRdb's copy holds only in-frame clones and misses some; the assay was immunoSEQ multiplex PCR. In the table there are around 12,000 clones, about 65% of which are singletons. This CDR3 is built from 15 residues. The V segment lost 2 bases and the J segment 7 bases; nucleotides outside the gene matches: 8. Germline CDR1 MDHEN, CDR2 SYDVKM. This chain uses TRBV28 with TRBJ1-1; TRBD1 aligns across 9 bases. Sequencing was performed on PBMCs, taken before nivolumab (anti-PD-1) treatment. The clonotype was recovered from a person aged 35-79 years with oral cavity squamous cell carcinoma. The chain's CDR3 is CASSLDGTGTGEAFF. CDR3 DNA: TGTGCCAGCAGTTTAGATGGGACAGGGACGGGTGAAGCTTTCTTT.